This T cell receptor beta chain was identified in a study of Ad26.COV2.S vaccination and SARS-CoV-2 variants. Whole-study results and caveats: Total T cell responses were possibly underestimated by TCR breadth and depth analyses. Measurement of non-spike TCR breadth gave similar results in vaccine and placebo recipients.

The CDR3 extends over 12 amino acids. The V end lost 8 bases, the J end lost 7 bases, and 12 bases lay between the germline ends. Germline-derived CDR1 and CDR2 are SNHLY and FYNNEI. Sequencing was performed with immunoSEQ multiplex PCR; in TCRdb, only in-frame clones are kept and a portion is missing. The sample lists 350,000 to 600,000 clones; around 89% were seen once. Treatment meaning: 15 to 20 received Ad26.COV2.S at low or high dose, single or two shots; about 5 received placebo; per-sample allocation not given. Sampling was done on day 63 after the first vaccine or placebo injection. What was given as vaccine was an Ad26 vector encoding Wuhan-strain SARS-CoV-2 spike. Worth noting for this clone: What it recognizes is unknown.

V usage is TRBV2 and J usage is TRBJ2-1, with a possible D match to TRBD2 (5 bases). This receptor was identified in a person aged 18-65 years who received the Ad26.COV2.S COVID-19 vaccine or a placebo. The sequences come from peripheral blood, collected in a trial of Ad26.COV2.S vaccine versus placebo. CDR3 nucleotide sequence: TGTGCCAGCCCGGTATCGGGGAATGAGCAGTTCTTC. The encoded protein is CASPVSGNEQFF.